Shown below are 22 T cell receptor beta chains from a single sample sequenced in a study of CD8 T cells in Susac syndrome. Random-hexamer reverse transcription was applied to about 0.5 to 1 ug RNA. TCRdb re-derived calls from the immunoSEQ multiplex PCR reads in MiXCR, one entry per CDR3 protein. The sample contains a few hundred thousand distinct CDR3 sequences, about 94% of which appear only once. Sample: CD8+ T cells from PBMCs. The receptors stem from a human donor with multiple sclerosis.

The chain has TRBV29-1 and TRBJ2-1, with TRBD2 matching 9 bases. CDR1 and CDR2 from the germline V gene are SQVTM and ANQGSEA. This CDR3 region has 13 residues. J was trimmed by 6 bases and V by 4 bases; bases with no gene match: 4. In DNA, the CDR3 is TGCAGCGTTGTAGCGGGGGATTTCAATGAGCAGTTCTTC. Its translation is CSVVAGDFNEQFF.

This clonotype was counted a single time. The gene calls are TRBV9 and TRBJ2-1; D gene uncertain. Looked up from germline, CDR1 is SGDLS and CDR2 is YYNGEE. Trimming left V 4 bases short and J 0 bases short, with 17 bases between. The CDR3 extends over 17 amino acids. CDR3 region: CASSRPLRRSSYNEQFF. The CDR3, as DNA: TGTGCCAGCAGCCGCCCTTTGAGGCGGAGCTCCTACAATGAGCAGTTCTTC.

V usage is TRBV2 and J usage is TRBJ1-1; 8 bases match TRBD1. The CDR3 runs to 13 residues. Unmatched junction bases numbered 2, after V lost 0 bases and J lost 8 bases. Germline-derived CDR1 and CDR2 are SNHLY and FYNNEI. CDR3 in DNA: TGTGCCAGCAGTGAAGCGGGGGACAGGGAAGCTTTCTTT. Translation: CASSEAGDREAFF.

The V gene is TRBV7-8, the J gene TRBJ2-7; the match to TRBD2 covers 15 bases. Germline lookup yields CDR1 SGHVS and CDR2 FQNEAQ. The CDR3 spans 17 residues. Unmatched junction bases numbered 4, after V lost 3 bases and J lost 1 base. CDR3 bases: TGTGCCAGCAGCTTTCGGACTAGCGGGAGGGTTTCCTACGAGCAGTACTTC. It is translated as CASSFRTSGRVSYEQYF.

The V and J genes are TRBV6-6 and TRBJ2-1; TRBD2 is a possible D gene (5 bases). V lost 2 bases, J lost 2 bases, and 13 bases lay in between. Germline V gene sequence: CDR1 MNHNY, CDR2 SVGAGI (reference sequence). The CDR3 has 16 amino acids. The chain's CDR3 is CASSYGLTEAYNEQFF. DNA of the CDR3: TGTGCCAGCAGTTACGGACTCACGGAAGCCTACAATGAGCAGTTCTTC.

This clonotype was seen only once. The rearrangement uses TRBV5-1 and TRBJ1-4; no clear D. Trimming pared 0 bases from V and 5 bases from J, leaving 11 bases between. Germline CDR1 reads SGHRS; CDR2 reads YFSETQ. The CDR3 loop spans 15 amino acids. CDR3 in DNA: TGCGCCAGCAGCTTGGACAGAGGCCCCAATGAAAAACTGTTTTTT. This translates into CASSLDRGPNEKLFF.

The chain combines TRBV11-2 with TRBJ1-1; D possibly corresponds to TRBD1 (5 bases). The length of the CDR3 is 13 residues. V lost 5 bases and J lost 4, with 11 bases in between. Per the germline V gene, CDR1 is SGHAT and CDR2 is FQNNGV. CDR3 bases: TGTGCCAGCAGCGACAGCGGGACCACTGAAGCTTTCTTT. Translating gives CASSDSGTTEAFF.

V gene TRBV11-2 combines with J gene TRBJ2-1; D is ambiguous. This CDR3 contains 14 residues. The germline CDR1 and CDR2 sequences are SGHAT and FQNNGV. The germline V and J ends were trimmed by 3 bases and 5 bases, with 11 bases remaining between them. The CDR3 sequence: CASSFVGLDNEQFF. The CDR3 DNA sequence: TGTGCCAGCAGCTTTGTGGGATTGGACAATGAGCAGTTCTTC.

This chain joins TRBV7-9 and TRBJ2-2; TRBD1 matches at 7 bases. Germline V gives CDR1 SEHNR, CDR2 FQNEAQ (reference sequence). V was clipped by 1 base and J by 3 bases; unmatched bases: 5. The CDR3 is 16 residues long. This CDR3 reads CASSLEGGVDTGELFF. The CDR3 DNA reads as TGTGCCAGCAGCTTAGAAGGGGGCGTCGACACCGGGGAGCTGTTTTTT.

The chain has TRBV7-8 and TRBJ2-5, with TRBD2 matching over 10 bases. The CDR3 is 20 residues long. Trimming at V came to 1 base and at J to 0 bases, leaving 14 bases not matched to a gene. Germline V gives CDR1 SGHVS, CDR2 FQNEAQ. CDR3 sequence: CASSLVLRTSGSQYQETQYF. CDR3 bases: TGTGCCAGCAGCTTAGTCCTCAGGACTAGCGGTTCTCAGTACCAAGAGACCCAGTACTTC. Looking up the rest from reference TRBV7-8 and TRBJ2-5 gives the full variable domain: GAGVSQSPRYKVAKRGQDVALRCDPISGHVSLFWYQQALGQGPEFLTYFQNEAQLDKSGLPSDRFFAERPEGSVSTLKIQRTQQEDSAVYLCASSLVLRTSGSQYQETQYFGPGTRLLVL.

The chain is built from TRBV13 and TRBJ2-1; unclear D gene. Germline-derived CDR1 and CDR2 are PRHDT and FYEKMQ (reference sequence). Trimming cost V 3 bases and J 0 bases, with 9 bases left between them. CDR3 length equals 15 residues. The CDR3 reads CASSFWESSYNEQFF. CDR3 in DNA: TGTGCCAGCAGCTTCTGGGAAAGCTCCTACAATGAGCAGTTCTTC.

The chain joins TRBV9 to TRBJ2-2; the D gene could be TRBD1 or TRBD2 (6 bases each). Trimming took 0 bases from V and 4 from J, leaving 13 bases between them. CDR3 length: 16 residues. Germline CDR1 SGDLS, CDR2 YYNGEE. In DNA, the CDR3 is TGTGCCAGCAGCGTAGTTTGGGGGGCCGGCACCGGGGAGCTGTTTTTT. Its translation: CASSVVWGAGTGELFF.

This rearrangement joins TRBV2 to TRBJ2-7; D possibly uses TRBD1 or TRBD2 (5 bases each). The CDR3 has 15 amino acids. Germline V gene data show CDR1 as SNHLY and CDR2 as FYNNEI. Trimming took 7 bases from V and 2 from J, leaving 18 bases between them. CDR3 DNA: TGTGCCAGCACTACTATCCCGGGGCCTGCCTACGAGCAGTACTTC. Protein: CASTTIPGPAYEQYF.

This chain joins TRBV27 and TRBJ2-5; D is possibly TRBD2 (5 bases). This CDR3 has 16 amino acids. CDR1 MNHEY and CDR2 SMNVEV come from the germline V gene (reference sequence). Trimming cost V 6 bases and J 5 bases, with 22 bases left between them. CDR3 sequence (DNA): TGTGCCAGCAGCCCTCCGGGCCAAAAGCGGTTCGAGACCCAGTACTTC. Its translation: CASSPPGQKRFETQYF.

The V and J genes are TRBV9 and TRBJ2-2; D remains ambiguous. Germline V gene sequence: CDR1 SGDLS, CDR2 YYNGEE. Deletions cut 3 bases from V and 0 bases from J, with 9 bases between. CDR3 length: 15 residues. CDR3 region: CASSGGTTNTGELFF. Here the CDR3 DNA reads TGTGCCAGCAGCGGTGGCACCACGAACACCGGGGAGCTGTTTTTT.

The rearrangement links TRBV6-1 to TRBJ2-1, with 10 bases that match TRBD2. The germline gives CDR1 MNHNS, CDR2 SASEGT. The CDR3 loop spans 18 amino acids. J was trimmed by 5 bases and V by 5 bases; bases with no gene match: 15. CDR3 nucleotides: TGTGCCAGCAGTCCCGAGGTAGCGGGAGGTGTGGGTAACAATGAGCAGTTCTTC. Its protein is CASSPEVAGGVGNNEQFF.

The CDR3 bases are TGCAGCGTTGCTCTCGAGACAAATCCCTACAATGAGCAGTTCTTC. This translates into CSVALETNPYNEQFF. The chain has TRBV29-1 and TRBJ2-1; D call uncertain. CDR1 and CDR2 (germline): SQVTM, ANQGSEA. Trimming took off 4 bases at V and 2 bases at J, with 15 bases between the two ends. This CDR3 has 15 residues.

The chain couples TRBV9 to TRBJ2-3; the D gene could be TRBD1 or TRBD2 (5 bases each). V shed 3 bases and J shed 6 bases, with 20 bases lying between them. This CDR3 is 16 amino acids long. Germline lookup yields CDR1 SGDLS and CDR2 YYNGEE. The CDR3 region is CASSATSGPWKDTQYF. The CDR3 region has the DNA TGTGCCAGCAGCGCGACTTCGGGACCCTGGAAGGATACGCAGTATTTT. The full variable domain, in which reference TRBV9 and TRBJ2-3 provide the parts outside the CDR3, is DSGVTQTPKHLITATGQRVTLRCSPRSGDLSVYWYQQSLDQGLQFLIQYYNGEERAKGNILERFSAQQFPDLHSELNLSSLELGDSALYFCASSATSGPWKDTQYFGPGTRLTVL.

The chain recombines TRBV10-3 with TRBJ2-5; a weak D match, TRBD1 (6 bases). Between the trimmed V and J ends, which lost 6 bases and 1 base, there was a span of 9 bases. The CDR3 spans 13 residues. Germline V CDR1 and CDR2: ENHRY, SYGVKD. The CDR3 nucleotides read TGTGCCATCAGGACGGACAGCCAAGAGACCCAGTACTTC. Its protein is CAIRTDSQETQYF.

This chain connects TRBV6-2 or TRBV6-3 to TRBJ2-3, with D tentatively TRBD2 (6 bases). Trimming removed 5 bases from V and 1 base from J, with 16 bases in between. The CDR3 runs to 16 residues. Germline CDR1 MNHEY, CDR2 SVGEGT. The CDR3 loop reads CASSGTSHQGTDTQYF. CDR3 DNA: TGTGCCAGCAGTGGAACTAGCCACCAGGGCACAGATACGCAGTATTTT.

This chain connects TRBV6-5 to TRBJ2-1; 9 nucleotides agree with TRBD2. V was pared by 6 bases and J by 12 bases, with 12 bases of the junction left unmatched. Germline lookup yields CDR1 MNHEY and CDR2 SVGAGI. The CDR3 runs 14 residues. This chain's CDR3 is CASSFREASGVQFF. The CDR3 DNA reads TGTGCCAGCAGCTTCAGGGAGGCTAGCGGGGTGCAGTTCTTC.

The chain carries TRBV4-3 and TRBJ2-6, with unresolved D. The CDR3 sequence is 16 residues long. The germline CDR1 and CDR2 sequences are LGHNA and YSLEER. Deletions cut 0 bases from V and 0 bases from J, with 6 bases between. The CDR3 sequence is CASSQDRLSGANVLTF. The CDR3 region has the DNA TGCGCCAGCAGCCAAGACAGGCTCTCTGGGGCCAACGTCCTGACTTTC.